Listed here are 5 T cell receptor beta chains from one sample, sequenced in a study of cytomegalovirus exposure and HLA in healthy donors. TCRdb's copy holds only in-frame clones and misses some; the assay was immunoSEQ multiplex PCR. In the table there are more than 110,000 clones, around 90% of which are singletons. Sequenced input: PBMCs. The receptor set was obtained from a woman in her late teens or twenties in good health and CMV-seropositive.

The rearrangement links TRBV29-1 to TRBJ1-4; 7 nucleotides align to TRBD1. Germline V gene lookup returns CDR1 SQVTM and CDR2 ANQGSEA. The CDR3 loop spans 13 amino acids. V lost 6 bases to trimming and J lost 5 bases; unmatched junction nucleotides: 6. CDR3 region: CSVMTGLNEKLFF. In nucleotides, the CDR3 is TGCAGCGTGATGACAGGGTTGAATGAAAAACTGTTTTTT.

The chain links TRBV5-4 to TRBJ2-2, with 8 bases that match TRBD2. J lost 5 bases, V lost 4 bases, and 22 bases had no gene match. Germline CDR1 and CDR2: SGHNT and YYREEE (reference sequence). CDR3 length: 20 residues. This CDR3 reads CASSLPWGSGAPLRTGELFF. In DNA form, the CDR3 reads TGTGCCAGCAGCCTGCCTTGGGGTAGCGGGGCCCCGTTGCGAACCGGGGAGCTGTTTTTT. The complete variable domain, with remaining parts taken from reference TRBV5-4 and TRBJ2-2, reads ETGVTQSPTHLIKTRGQQVTLRCSSQSGHNTVSWYQQALGQGPQFIFQYYREEENGRGNFPPRFSGLQFPNYSSELNVNALELDDSALYLCASSLPWGSGAPLRTGELFFGEGSRLTVL.

Comments on this clone: One end of the junction does not line up with germline, which may come from a read error. The rearrangement uses TRBV11-2 and TRBJ2-7; TRBD2 aligns across 11 bases. CDR3 length equals 13 residues. Looked up from germline, CDR1 is SGHAT and CDR2 is FQNNGV. The CDR3 spells CASSVGTSGTLSF. DNA for the CDR3: TGTGCCAGCAGCGTAGGGACTAGCGGAACCCTGTCCTTC.

The chain links TRBV19 to TRBJ2-7, with D possibly being TRBD2 (5 bases). V lost 9 bases and J 0 bases, leaving 15 bases between the germline ends. The CDR3 length is 14 residues. From germline, CDR1 is LNHDA and CDR2 SQIVND (reference sequence). DNA for the CDR3: TGTGCCAGCAACCAACGGAGGAGCTCCTACGAGCAGTACTTC. This encodes CASNQRRSSYEQYF.

The rearrangement joins TRBV7-9 to TRBJ1-1; possibly TRBD1 for D (6 bases). The V gene's germline CDR1 is SEHNR and CDR2 FQNEAQ (reference sequence). The CDR3 runs to 15 residues. Trimming left V 5 bases short and J 5 bases short, with 18 bases between. CDR3: CASSIPQGGYTEAFF. CDR3 DNA sequence: TGTGCCAGCAGCATACCACAGGGTGGTTATACTGAAGCTTTCTTT.